The subject of this entry is one T cell receptor beta chain. This record belongs to a study of T cell responses to AZD1222 COVID-19 vaccine. V lost 2 bases, J lost 3 bases, and 4 bases stayed unmatched. Germline lookup yields CDR1 SGHDT and CDR2 YYEEEE. The CDR3 length is 14 residues. Repertoires were generated with immunoSEQ multiplex PCR, while TCRdb's copy carries only in-frame clones and drops some. The top ten hold around 8% of the sample, which has about 140,000 clones, under 95% seen once. The sequencing used peripheral blood, collected 28 days after the second dose of the MenACWY control vaccine. The chain links TRBV5-6 to TRBJ2-5; 7 nucleotides align to TRBD1. The clonotype originates from an adult who received the MenACWY meningococcal vaccine as a control. The CDR3 loop is CASSFGTVKETQYF. DNA of the CDR3: TGTGCCAGCAGCTTCGGGACAGTCAAAGAGACCCAGTACTTC.